This T cell receptor (beta chain) was identified during a study of blood T cell repertoires in COVID-19. The wider study: Italy, Spain and the United States were the sources of the convalescent and acute COVID-19 samples.

Germline assignment: CDR1 MNHEY and CDR2 SVGAGI. Trimming cost V 4 bases and J 3 bases; bases outside gene matches: 9. The CDR3 has 16 residues. The table came from immunoSEQ multiplex PCR; TCRdb's copy has only in-frame clones and leaves some out. The sample gives 200,000 or so clones, 90% of which show up once; roughly 2.5% is in the top ten. V and J are TRBV6-5 and TRBJ2-1; TRBD1 matches 7 bases. The sequencing sample was made of peripheral blood. The clonotype was recovered from a man in his thirties or forties with COVID-19, enrolled during active disease. The CDR3 DNA reads as TGTGCCAGCAGTTCCCTGGGTCAGGGGGTCTACAATGAGCAGTTCTTC. Translated, it gives CASSSLGQGVYNEQFF.